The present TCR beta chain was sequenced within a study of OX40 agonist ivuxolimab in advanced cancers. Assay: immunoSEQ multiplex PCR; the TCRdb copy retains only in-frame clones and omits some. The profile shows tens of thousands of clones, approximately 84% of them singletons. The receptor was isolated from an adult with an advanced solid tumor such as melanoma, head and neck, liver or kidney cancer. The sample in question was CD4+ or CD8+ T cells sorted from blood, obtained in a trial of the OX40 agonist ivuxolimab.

For the CDR3, the DNA is TGTGCCAGCAGTGAACCGCCAAGGAGCTCCTACGAGCAGTACTTC. Its translation: CASSEPPRSSYEQYF. The chain has TRBV6-1 and TRBJ2-7; D unclear. The germline gives CDR1 MNHNS, CDR2 SASEGT. The ends were cut back, 2 bases at V and 0 bases at J, with 11 bases in the middle. This CDR3 comprises 15 residues.